This TCR beta chain was sequenced in a study of human T cells and chemical hapten exposure. Study in general: Small differences in pooled library volume mainly drove the variation in TCR yields per sample.

Time point of the sample: healthy volunteer bleed at 2 weeks. It was unfractionated whole blood from which total RNA was extracted. Unique molecular identifiers were attached to individual cDNA molecules during library preparation. TCRdb re-called the RACE reads through MiXCR, storing one row per CDR3 protein. The data show about 45,000 distinct CDR3 sequences, almost 4.5% seen once. This clonotype was recorded at least ten times. Germline loops: CDR1 SGDLS, CDR2 YYNGEE. The V and J ends lost 3 bases and 2 bases respectively, with 16 bases between them. CDR3 length: 16 residues. Sequencing was done on a sample of whole blood. The genes are TRBV9 and TRBJ2-3; tentative D call: TRBD2 (6 bases). This TCR came from a human donor in good health. Some clones in this sample may be carry-over from other donors' samples. The CDR3 DNA follows: TGTGCCAGCAGCGAATTAGTAGCGGCAGCCACAGATACGCAGTATTTT. Translation gives CASSELVAAATDTQYF.